This TCR beta chain was captured by sequencing in a study of T cell responses to AZD1222 COVID-19 vaccine. Study observations and caveats: In a largely white British group with more females than males, clonal diversity was possibly underestimated. Only 5 or 6 AZD1222 recipients were seropositive at baseline. Scientists sampled the repertoires only once the peak T cell response had passed.

Assay: immunoSEQ multiplex PCR; the TCRdb copy retains only in-frame clones and omits some. The sample shows roughly 140,000 clones, around 88% of them seen only once. In the case of this clone: Its antigen remains unknown. One junction end does not reproduce the germline sequence, and a read error may be involved.

This CDR3 is built from 13 residues. Germline V gives CDR1 SGHNT, CDR2 YYREEE (reference sequence). The TCR originated in an adult in good health. Sequencing was performed on peripheral blood, taken on day 0 of MenACWY control vaccination. The chain joins TRBV5-4 to TRBJ1-1; D is uncertain. DNA of the CDR3: TGTGCCAGCAGATTGGGCAGGAACACTGAAGCTTTCTTT. This encodes CASRLGRNTEAFF.